The rows below give T cell receptor beta chains drawn from one sample of a study of blood T cell repertoires in COVID-19. The protocol was immunoSEQ multiplex PCR, while the TCRdb copy is restricted to in-frame clones and leaves out a portion. This sample has about 20,000 clones, with 91% found just once. Sample: peripheral blood. These receptors came from a man aged 65-85 years with active COVID-19. Both conserved end residues are part of each CDR3. D genes are given only for firm matches. The listing skips clone size in some rows; elsewhere it reads once, few, many or a size class.

cdr3_nt: TGTGCCAGCAGTCCCCGACAGGGACACTCCTACGAGCAGTACTTC; cdr3_aa: CASSPRQGHSYEQYF; d_call: TRBD1; j_call: TRBJ2-7; v_call: TRBV6-5; clone_size: NA
cdr3_nt: TGCGCCAGCAGCATAAGAGGGGGGGCTAACACTGAAGCTTTCTTT; cdr3_aa: CASSIRGGANTEAFF; d_call: NA; j_call: TRBJ1-1; v_call: TRBV4-3; clone_size: NA
cdr3_nt: TGTGCCAGCAGCTTAGGCGGACAGTCCTACGAGCAGTACTTC; cdr3_aa: CASSLGGQSYEQYF; d_call: NA; j_call: TRBJ2-7; v_call: TRBV7-9; clone_size: few
cdr3_nt: TGTGCCAGCAGCCAGTCAGGGGGCCACATCGCGCCCCAGCATTTT; cdr3_aa: CASSQSGGHIAPQHF; d_call: TRBD1; j_call: TRBJ1-5; v_call: TRBV3-1/TRBV3-2; clone_size: few
cdr3_nt: TGTGCCAGTCGAACCTTGACAGGGAGAAGATCCGGGGAGCTGTTTTTT; cdr3_aa: CASRTLTGRRSGELFF; d_call: TRBD1; j_call: TRBJ2-2; v_call: TRBV19; clone_size: NA
cdr3_nt: TGTGCCAGCAGCCCGGGGGTCAATCAGCCCCAGCATTTT; cdr3_aa: CASSPGVNQPQHF; d_call: NA; j_call: TRBJ1-5; v_call: TRBV11-2; clone_size: NA